The next 27 T cell receptor beta chains were all read from a single sample in a study of shared clonotypes between healthy human individuals. The data were produced by immunoSEQ multiplex PCR, yet TCRdb's version contains in-frame clones alone and is incomplete. The sample carries more than 400,000 clones, more than 95% recorded once. Sequenced material: naive CD4+ T cells sorted from blood. Subset reported: CD45RA+ positively selected. These TCRs come from a woman under 40 in good health.

A single count supports this clone. This chain connects TRBV6-5 to TRBJ1-2; tentative D call: TRBD1 (5 bases). The ends were cut back, 2 bases at V and 1 base at J, with 8 bases in the middle. The CDR3 consists of 14 residues. Per the germline V gene, CDR1 is MNHEY and CDR2 is SVGAGI. CDR3 protein: CASSYRDRNYGYTF. The CDR3 DNA reads as TGTGCCAGCAGTTACAGGGACCGTAACTATGGCTACACCTTC.

The chain combines TRBV4-1 with TRBJ1-3; 8 bases map to TRBD1. With 2 bases clipped from V and 9 bases from J, the junction kept 15 bases outside the gene matches. Germline V CDR1 and CDR2: MGHRA, YSYEKL. The CDR3 contains 17 residues. DNA for the CDR3: TGCGCCAGCAGCCAACCGAAACAGGGGGGAGTCGGGCGCACCATATATTTT. Translation gives CASSQPKQGGVGRTIYF.

V gene TRBV5-1 combines with J gene TRBJ2-5, with 11 bases aligning to TRBD2. V shed 4 bases, J shed 4 bases, and the junction held 12 bases outside the gene matches. Germline V gives CDR1 SGHRS, CDR2 YFSETQ. The CDR3 extends over 17 amino acids. DNA for the CDR3: TGCGCCAGCAGCGCTAGTTTAGCGGGAGGGCCGGGAGAGACCCAGTACTTC. Its protein is CASSASLAGGPGETQYF.

This clone was detected only once. The chain employs TRBV7-2 and TRBJ1-3, with 7 positions matching TRBD1. The CDR3 runs to 15 residues. Germline V gives CDR1 SGHTA, CDR2 FQGNSA. With 4 bases clipped from V and 2 bases from J, the junction kept 5 bases outside the gene matches. Here the CDR3 DNA reads TGTGCCAGCAGCTACAGACAGGGCGCTGGAAACACCATATATTTT. Translated: CASSYRQGAGNTIYF.

The rearrangement links TRBV4-1 to TRBJ1-4; 9 bases are a match to TRBD1. This CDR3 is built from 16 residues. Trimming at V came to 2 bases and at J to 7 bases, leaving 8 bases not matched to a gene. Germline V gives CDR1 MGHRA, CDR2 YSYEKL. CDR3 sequence: CASSQNRGTGSEKLFF. In DNA, the CDR3 is TGCGCCAGCAGCCAAAACCGGGGGACAGGGAGTGAAAAACTGTTTTTT.

This chain uses TRBV6-5 with TRBJ2-7; D could derive from TRBD1 or TRBD2 (6 bases each). The CDR3 consists of 15 residues. CDR1 is MNHEY, CDR2 SVGAGI, per germline. Trimming shortened V by 7 bases and J by 6 bases, and 22 bases separated the two germline ends. CDR3 DNA sequence: TGTGCCAGCACCGCCCTGGGGGGCGCATTGTCCGAGCAGTACTTC. Protein product: CASTALGGALSEQYF.

The gene calls are TRBV5-4 and TRBJ1-1; TRBD1 agrees at 10 bases. Germline CDR1 is SGHNT and CDR2 is YYREEE (reference sequence). The length of the CDR3 is 15 residues. Trimming at V came to 10 bases and at J to 4 bases, leaving 13 bases not matched to a gene. The CDR3 loop reads CACRGQGEGVTEAFF. The CDR3 DNA follows: TGTGCCTGTCGTGGACAGGGGGAAGGGGTCACTGAAGCTTTCTTT.

The genes are TRBV7-9 and TRBJ1-1; 8 bases agree with TRBD1. The CDR3 totals 13 residues. Losses at the gene ends were 5 bases for V and 3 bases for J; bases not matched to a gene: 2. The V gene's germline CDR1 is SEHNR and CDR2 FQNEAQ (reference sequence). The DNA of the CDR3 is TGTGCCAGCAGCGGACAGGGATACACTGAAGCTTTCTTT. Protein sequence: CASSGQGYTEAFF.

This chain uses TRBV6-6 with TRBJ2-2, with D possibly TRBD1 on 6 matching bases. V gave up 3 bases and J gave up 0 bases, with 8 bases separating them. This CDR3 is 15 amino acids long. Germline assignment: CDR1 MNHNY and CDR2 SVGAGI (reference sequence). DNA of the CDR3: TGTGCCAGCAGTTATGGGACAACGAACACCGGGGAGCTGTTTTTT. Encoded protein: CASSYGTTNTGELFF.

This rearrangement joins TRBV19 to TRBJ1-5; D is unresolved. There are 11 residues in the CDR3. V lost 6 bases and J lost 7, with 7 bases in between. Germline V gene sequence: CDR1 LNHDA, CDR2 SQIVND (reference sequence). The CDR3 sequence is CASSQEQPQHF. The DNA of the CDR3 is TGTGCCAGTAGCCAAGAGCAGCCCCAGCATTTT.

This rearrangement joins TRBV5-1 to TRBJ2-1, with 8 positions matching TRBD2. V lost 0 bases and J lost 10; bases outside the gene matches: 12. Germline CDR1 is SGHRS and CDR2 is YFSETQ. This CDR3 is 16 amino acids long. CDR3 in amino acids: CASSLAAVAGLGEQFF. The CDR3 coding sequence is TGCGCCAGCAGCTTGGCCGCGGTAGCGGGACTTGGAGAGCAGTTCTTC.

The chain joins TRBV23-1 to TRBJ2-7; TRBD2 agrees at 7 bases. TRBV23-1 is flagged as an ORF with uncertain function. This CDR3 is 17 amino acids long. Germline trimming cut 6 bases from V and 5 bases from J; bases unmatched to any gene: 19. CDR3 protein: CASSVAGDLGLRNEQYF. CDR3 coding DNA: TGCGCCAGCAGCGTCGCGGGGGACCTTGGCTTGCGAAACGAGCAGTACTTC.

This clone was picked up one time. V is TRBV4-1 and J is TRBJ2-7; 11 bases match TRBD2. The CDR3 spans 15 residues. Trimming at V came to 5 bases and at J to 4 bases, leaving 7 bases not matched to a gene. In germline, CDR1 is MGHRA, CDR2 YSYEKL. CDR3 nucleotides: TGCGCCAGCAGCTCCCCCACTAGCGGGAGATACGAGCAGTACTTC. It translates to CASSSPTSGRYEQYF.

The chain couples TRBV19 to TRBJ2-2; D tentatively fits TRBD1 or TRBD2 (6 bases each). This CDR3 comprises 16 residues. V lost 3 bases and J lost 6, with 17 bases in between. Germline CDR1 reads LNHDA; CDR2 reads SQIVND (reference sequence). The CDR3 is CASSIITGGSPGELFF. The CDR3 region has the DNA TGTGCCAGTAGTATTATTACCGGGGGCTCCCCCGGGGAGCTGTTTTTT.

This chain joins TRBV6-5 and TRBJ2-7; 7 bases line up with TRBD2. The CDR3 contains 14 residues. In germline, CDR1 is MNHEY, CDR2 SVGAGI. With V trimmed by 3 bases and J by 2 bases, 4 bases remained unmatched. The CDR3 bases are TGTGCCAGCAGTTATTCGGGGGGAACCTACGAGCAGTACTTC. Translating gives CASSYSGGTYEQYF.

V gene TRBV9 combines with J gene TRBJ2-3; 8 bases are shared with TRBD2. The V gene's germline CDR1 is SGDLS and CDR2 YYNGEE. V was pared by 2 bases and J by 8 bases, with 13 bases of the junction left unmatched. There are 16 residues in the CDR3. This CDR3 is CASSVTSGTRISTQYF. CDR3 coding DNA: TGTGCCAGCAGCGTCACATCCGGGACTAGGATTTCTACGCAGTATTTT.

To note about this clone: This same CDR3 is encoded by further DNA sequences in the sample. The chain has TRBV10-3 and TRBJ1-3; 8 bases line up with TRBD1. V lost 3 bases, J lost 4 bases, and 2 bases stayed unmatched. CDR1 ENHRY and CDR2 SYGVKD come from the germline V gene. The CDR3 totals 14 residues. In nucleotides, the CDR3 is TGTGCCATCAGTGAAGACAGGGGAGGAAACACCATATATTTT. Translating it yields CAISEDRGGNTIYF.

As regards this clone: The sample contains more than one DNA sequence encoding this CDR3. The chain combines TRBV5-1 with TRBJ2-2; D unclear. The V and J ends lost 6 bases and 2 bases respectively, with 5 bases between them. This CDR3 has 12 amino acids. The V gene's germline CDR1 is SGHRS and CDR2 YFSETQ. The CDR3 DNA reads TGCGCCAGCACCCGAAACACCGGGGAGCTGTTTTTT. This encodes CASTRNTGELFF.

This chain connects TRBV28 to TRBJ1-3; tentatively, D is TRBD1 (6 bases). The CDR3 length is 15 residues. Germline assignment: CDR1 MDHEN and CDR2 SYDVKM. V lost 3 bases and J lost 6, with 15 bases in between. The CDR3 bases are TGTGCCAGCAGTTTGGCCCCAGGGGTTGAAAACACCATATATTTT. Translated: CASSLAPGVENTIYF.

The CDR3 sequence: CASSDGPLEGETQYF. The CDR3 nucleotides read TGTGCCAGCAGTGATGGACCCCTCGAAGGGGAGACCCAGTACTTC. V usage is TRBV6-1 and J usage is TRBJ2-5; no clear D. The CDR3 consists of 15 residues. Germline values: CDR1 MNHNS, CDR2 SASEGT. Trimming removed 3 bases from V and 5 bases from J, with 16 bases in between.

The rearrangement joins TRBV15 to TRBJ2-3; D is unresolved. The CDR3 totals 17 residues. Germline V gene sequence: CDR1 LNHNV, CDR2 YYDKDF (reference sequence). Trimming shortened V by 0 bases and J by 0 bases, and 13 bases separated the two germline ends. For the CDR3, the DNA is TGTGCCACCAGCAGAGATCTGACGGGCGATAGCACAGATACGCAGTATTTT. Translation gives CATSRDLTGDSTDTQYF.

This clone was seen a single time. The chain employs TRBV19 and TRBJ1-5; D call uncertain. The CDR3 contains 14 residues. V was cut by 4 bases and J by 0 bases, with 7 bases left in between. The germline gives CDR1 LNHDA, CDR2 SQIVND (reference sequence). The CDR3 loop reads CASSTAFSNQPQHF. DNA of the CDR3: TGTGCCAGTAGTACAGCGTTTAGCAATCAGCCCCAGCATTTT.

The V gene is TRBV5-1, the J gene TRBJ1-2, with TRBD1 matching over 10 bases. The CDR3 runs 15 residues. Trimming took 7 bases from V and 4 from J; bases not matched to a gene: 10. CDR1 and CDR2 (germline): SGHRS, YFSETQ. Written as DNA, the CDR3 is TGCGCCAGCTACTCCACCGGGACAGGGGCCTATGGCTACACCTTC. It encodes CASYSTGTGAYGYTF.

Regarding this clone: Other nucleotide sequences in the sample specify the same CDR3. CDR3 amino acids: CASSPREANYGYTF. The DNA of the CDR3 is TGTGCCAGCTCACCCCGGGAGGCTAACTATGGCTACACCTTC. V usage is TRBV18 and J usage is TRBJ1-2; D ambiguous. CDR1 and CDR2 (germline): KGHSH, LQKENI. Trimming took off 3 bases at V and 0 bases at J, with 8 bases between the two ends. The CDR3 runs to 14 residues.

V and J are TRBV11-2 and TRBJ2-7; 7 bases align to TRBD1. Germline values: CDR1 SGHAT, CDR2 FQNNGV. The CDR3 has 15 amino acids. V lost 10 bases and J lost 1; bases outside the gene matches: 13. The CDR3 bases are TGTGCCACCGTTGAGTTACAGGGGAATTCCTACGAGCAGTACTTC. It specifies CATVELQGNSYEQYF.

This chain uses TRBV11-2 with TRBJ2-7; 11 nucleotides line up with TRBD2. The V and J ends lost 2 bases and 5 bases, in that order; junction bases with no gene match: 2. Germline assignment: CDR1 SGHAT and CDR2 FQNNGV. This CDR3 is built from 14 residues. Written as DNA, the CDR3 is TGTGCCAGCAGCTTATTAGCGGGAGGGAACGAGCAGTACTTC. This gives the protein CASSLLAGGNEQYF.

The chain combines TRBV28 with TRBJ1-3; maybe TRBD1 (5 bases). V shed 3 bases and J shed 0 bases, with 21 bases lying between them. This CDR3 contains 19 residues. Germline values: CDR1 MDHEN, CDR2 SYDVKM. CDR3 sequence: CASSLIVQGTPYSGNTIYF. DNA for the CDR3: TGTGCCAGCAGTTTGATTGTCCAGGGAACACCATACTCTGGAAACACCATATATTTT.